The 25 T cell receptor beta chains presented below share a single source sample, sequenced in a study of Ad26.COV2.S vaccination and SARS-CoV-2 variants. Noted treatment: about 20 received Ad26.COV2.S at low or high dose, single or two shots; about 5 received placebo; per-sample allocation not given. Samples analyzed were those drawn on day 63 after the first vaccine or placebo injection. The table came from immunoSEQ multiplex PCR; TCRdb's copy has only in-frame clones and leaves some out. Of fewer than 500,000 clones in the sample, about 88% are singletons; the top ten hold around 2.5%. This specimen was peripheral blood, taken in a trial of Ad26.COV2.S vaccine versus placebo. The receptor set was obtained from a person between 18 and 65 years old who received the Ad26.COV2.S COVID-19 vaccine or a placebo.

The chain joins TRBV18 to TRBJ2-3, with 8 nucleotides matching TRBD2. CDR3 size: 17 residues. Germline V gene data show CDR1 as KGHSH and CDR2 as LQKENI. V lost 6 bases, J lost 0 bases, and 11 bases stayed unmatched. This chain's CDR3 is CASSPGLVGWSTDTQYF. The CDR3 region has the DNA TGTGCCAGCTCGCCGGGACTAGTCGGTTGGAGCACAGATACGCAGTATTTT. Full variable domain (missing parts from reference TRBV18 and TRBJ2-3): NAGVMQNPRHLVRRRGQEARLRCSPMKGHSHVYWYRQLPEEGLKFMVYLQKENIIDESGMPKERFSAEFPKEGPSILRIQQVVRGDSAAYFCASSPGLVGWSTDTQYFGPGTRLTVL.

This chain connects TRBV23-1 to TRBJ2-3; a possible D gene is TRBD1 (5 bases). TRBV23-1 qualifies as an ORF whose function is uncertain. Between the trimmed V and J ends, which lost 4 bases and 1 base, there was a span of 9 bases. The length of the CDR3 is 14 residues. This CDR3 is CASSRGRGTDTQYF. The DNA of the CDR3 is TGCGCCAGCAGTCGGGGCAGGGGCACAGATACGCAGTATTTT.

The chain uses TRBV6-5 and TRBJ2-5, with D possibly TRBD2 on 6 matching bases. In germline, CDR1 is MNHEY, CDR2 SVGAGI. The V end lost 7 bases, the J end lost 5 bases, and 17 bases lay between the germline ends. This CDR3 is built from 14 residues. In DNA form, the CDR3 reads TGTGCCAGCACTTGGCAGGCCGGGAGTGAGACCCAGTACTTC. This translates into CASTWQAGSETQYF.

The chain uses TRBV28 and TRBJ2-3; no clear D. V lost 6 bases and J 1 base, leaving 14 bases between the germline ends. Germline-derived CDR1 and CDR2 are MDHEN and SYDVKM. CDR3 length: 15 amino acids. CDR3 in amino acids: CASSPDWERTDTQYF. The CDR3 bases are TGTGCCAGCAGCCCAGATTGGGAACGCACAGATACGCAGTATTTT.

This chain links TRBV27 with TRBJ2-3; D might be TRBD2 (5 bases). The V and J ends lost 4 bases and 2 bases respectively, with 16 bases between them. This CDR3 has 16 amino acids. Per germline, CDR1 MNHEY and CDR2 SMNVEV (reference sequence). In nucleotides, the CDR3 is TGTGCCAGCAGTTCCTTAGCGAGGCCATACACAGATACGCAGTATTTT. Its protein is CASSSLARPYTDTQYF.

This sequence joins TRBV19 and TRBJ2-6, with 11 bases identical to TRBD1. Germline V CDR1 and CDR2: LNHDA, SQIVND (reference sequence). CDR3 length: 16 amino acids. The V segment lost 11 bases and the J segment 0 bases; nucleotides outside the gene matches: 6. CDR3 residues: CAVTGQGGSGANVLTF. CDR3 coding DNA: TGTGCCGTTACGGGACAGGGGGGCTCTGGGGCCAACGTCCTGACTTTC.

This chain joins TRBV7-3 and TRBJ2-2; possibly TRBD2 for D (6 bases). With 5 bases removed from V and 4 bases from J, the gap between germline ends came to 8 bases. CDR3 length equals 13 residues. Germline V CDR1 and CDR2: SGHTA, FQGTGA. The CDR3 loop reads CASSKGGTGELFF. CDR3 bases: TGTGCCAGCAGCAAGGGAGGCACCGGGGAGCTGTTTTTT.

The V call is TRBV5-5, the J call TRBJ1-4; possible D gene TRBD1, 6 bases. Looked up from germline, CDR1 is SGHKS and CDR2 is YYEKEE (reference sequence). Trimming left V 4 bases short and J 4 bases short, with 14 bases between. CDR3 length equals 15 residues. CDR3 residues: CASSPGGADNEKLFF. The CDR3 DNA reads TGTGCCAGCAGCCCTGGGGGGGCCGATAATGAAAAACTGTTTTTT.

The V gene is TRBV2, the J gene TRBJ1-4; D is undetermined. The CDR3 is 18 amino acids. Trimming removed 2 bases from V and 3 bases from J, with 19 bases in between. The germline V gene has CDR1 SNHLY and CDR2 FYNNEI. The DNA for the CDR3 is TGTGCCAGCAGTGAACTGGCGAAGGCCCGAGTCGCTAATGAAAAACTGTTTTTT. This codes for CASSELAKARVANEKLFF.

This chain joins TRBV11-3 and TRBJ1-2, with no clear D. V was pared by 3 bases and J by 4 bases, with 15 bases between. The CDR3 has 15 residues. Germline V lookup: CDR1 SGHNT, CDR2 YENEEA. The CDR3 DNA is TGTGCCAGCAGCTTCTCAGGCGAAGCGGCCTATGGCTACACCTTC. Translated: CASSFSGEAAYGYTF. The variable domain in full, with the rest retrieved from reference TRBV11-3 and TRBJ1-2, is EAGVVQSPRYKIIEKKQPVAFWCNPISGHNTLYWYLQNLGQGPELLIRYENEEAVDDSQLPKDRFSAERLKGVDSTLKIQPAELGDSAVYLCASSFSGEAAYGYTFGSGTRLTVV.

The V and J genes are TRBV5-6 and TRBJ1-2; D unclear. V was shortened by 0 bases and J by 4 bases, with 13 bases between the two germline ends. The length of the CDR3 is 15 residues. The germline CDR1 and CDR2 sequences are SGHDT and YYEEEE. The CDR3 nucleotides read TGTGCCAGCAGCTTGGGAATGAGGATCGTCTATGGCTACACCTTC. Its protein is CASSLGMRIVYGYTF.

The chain joins TRBV2 to TRBJ1-5; 7 nucleotides align to TRBD1. Per the germline V gene, CDR1 is SNHLY and CDR2 is FYNNEI. V gave up 4 bases and J gave up 6 bases; unmatched junction bases: 6. The CDR3 covers 14 residues. The CDR3 DNA is TGTGCCAGCAGTGGAACAGGGGTTTCTCAGCCCCAGCATTTT. Its translation: CASSGTGVSQPQHF.

Worth noting for this clone: The sample carries other DNA sequences with the same CDR3. The genes are TRBV5-1 and TRBJ2-4; 8 bases line up with TRBD1. Unmatched junction bases numbered 4, after V lost 3 bases and J lost 5 bases. This CDR3 has 14 residues. Germline loops: CDR1 SGHRS, CDR2 YFSETQ. Written as DNA, the CDR3 is TGCGCCAGCAGCTCGGGACAGGCAGAAAACATTCAGTACTTC. Translated, it gives CASSSGQAENIQYF.

V is TRBV5-1 and J is TRBJ2-7, with D perhaps being TRBD1 or TRBD2 (5 bases each). Germline CDR1 is SGHRS and CDR2 is YFSETQ. There are 13 residues in the CDR3. Deletions cut 0 bases from V and 5 bases from J, with 9 bases between. DNA for the CDR3: TGCGCCAGCAGCTTGGGTGGGGGAGACGAGCAGTACGTC. It translates to CASSLGGGDEQYV.

This clone has just a few counts. CDR3 sequence: CASSLVLNEKLFF. Here the CDR3 DNA reads TGTGCCAGCAGTTTGGTACTTAATGAAAAACTGTTTTTT. V gene TRBV6-6 combines with J gene TRBJ1-4, with D unresolved. Germline V gene lookup returns CDR1 MNHNY and CDR2 SVGAGI (reference sequence). Trimming shortened V by 4 bases and J by 4 bases, and 7 bases separated the two germline ends. This CDR3 region has 13 residues.

This chain connects TRBV18 to TRBJ1-4; 10 positions agree with TRBD1. This CDR3 spans 16 amino acids. In germline, CDR1 is KGHSH, CDR2 LQKENI. The V gene end was trimmed by 6 bases and the J gene end by 4 bases; junction bases not matched to a gene: 8. The CDR3 loop is CASSRDRGGGNEKLFF. The CDR3 DNA reads TGTGCCAGCTCTCGGGACAGGGGCGGAGGTAATGAAAAACTGTTTTTT.

V is TRBV2 and J is TRBJ1-5; 8 nucleotides align to TRBD1. The CDR3 is 13 amino acids. Germline trimming cut 11 bases from V and 5 bases from J; bases unmatched to any gene: 8. Germline lookup yields CDR1 SNHLY and CDR2 FYNNEI. CDR3 amino acids: CASGTGLDQPQHF. The CDR3 DNA is TGTGCCTCCGGGACAGGTCTGGATCAGCCCCAGCATTTT. Full variable domain (rest looked up from reference TRBV2 and TRBJ1-5): EPEVTQTPSHQVTQMGQEVILRCVPISNHLYFYWYRQILGQKVEFLVSFYNNEISEKSEIFDDQFSVERPDGSNFTLKIRSTKLEDSAMYFCASGTGLDQPQHFGDGTRLSIL.

The CDR3 nucleotides read TGTGCCAGCAGCCAAGCAGTCCTCTCTGGGGCCAACGTCCTGACTTTC. Translating gives CASSQAVLSGANVLTF. The chain employs TRBV4-2 and TRBJ2-6; D gene ambiguous. Trimming shortened V by 1 base and J by 0 bases, and 7 bases separated the two germline ends. The CDR3 loop spans 16 amino acids. Germline V gene lookup returns CDR1 LGHNA and CDR2 YNFKEQ.

The chain recombines TRBV5-1 with TRBJ1-2; D possibly corresponds to TRBD1 (6 bases). The germline V and J ends were trimmed by 4 bases and 8 bases, with 21 bases remaining between them. In germline, CDR1 is SGHRS, CDR2 YFSETQ. This CDR3 is built from 15 residues. The CDR3 region has the DNA TGCGCCAGCAGCAGTAGCCCGGGGGGCCCGGGAGGCTACACCTTC. This translates into CASSSSPGGPGGYTF. The full variable domain, in which reference TRBV5-1 and TRBJ1-2 provide the parts outside the CDR3, is KAGVTQTPRYLIKTRGQQVTLSCSPISGHRSVSWYQQTPGQGLQFLFEYFSETQRNKGNFPGRFSGRQFSNSRSEMNVSTLELGDSALYLCASSSSPGGPGGYTFGSGTRLTVV.

This sequence joins TRBV7-2 and TRBJ2-7; 7 bases match TRBD1. Germline V gene lookup returns CDR1 SGHTA and CDR2 FQGNSA. The CDR3 spans 15 residues. J lost 2 bases, V lost 5 bases, and 9 bases had no gene match. CDR3 loop: CASSPDRDSTYEQYF. The CDR3 DNA is TGTGCCAGCAGCCCTGACCGGGACAGTACCTACGAGCAGTACTTC.

The V gene is TRBV11-2, the J gene TRBJ2-3; D remains unclear. Germline V gene data show CDR1 as SGHAT and CDR2 as FQNNGV. Trimming took off 0 bases at V and 4 bases at J, with 17 bases between the two ends. CDR3 size: 17 residues. CDR3 sequence: CASSLDPGPKVADTQYF. CDR3 DNA sequence: TGTGCCAGCAGCTTAGATCCCGGTCCCAAGGTGGCAGATACGCAGTATTTT.

This chain joins TRBV18 and TRBJ1-5; D is undetermined. V lost 2 bases to trimming and J lost 5 bases, with 13 bases between them. Per the germline V gene, CDR1 is KGHSH and CDR2 is LQKENI. The CDR3 consists of 15 residues. CDR3 nucleotide sequence: TGTGCCAGCTCACCAGTTCCCTCTCGGCATCAGCCCCAGCATTTT. It yields the protein CASSPVPSRHQPQHF.

The chain combines TRBV6-4 with TRBJ2-1; 7 bases match TRBD2. This CDR3 has 14 residues. The V segment lost 6 bases and the J segment 0 bases; nucleotides outside the gene matches: 2. Per the germline V gene, CDR1 is MRHNA and CDR2 is SNTAGT. As DNA, the CDR3 is TGTGCCAGCAGCCCTAGCGGCTCCTACAATGAGCAGTTCTTC. Amino acid sequence: CASSPSGSYNEQFF.

The chain is built from TRBV5-1 and TRBJ2-1; TRBD2 might be the D (5 bases). The CDR3 length is 15 residues. With 2 bases removed from V and 3 bases from J, the gap between germline ends came to 12 bases. Germline values: CDR1 SGHRS, CDR2 YFSETQ. The CDR3: CASSFAGLNYNEQFF. The CDR3 DNA reads TGCGCCAGCAGCTTTGCTGGACTTAACTACAATGAGCAGTTCTTC.

The rearrangement uses TRBV9 and TRBJ2-1; D perhaps matches TRBD2 (5 bases). The CDR3 has 17 amino acids. V lost 0 bases and J lost 7, with 20 bases in between. The germline V gene has CDR1 SGDLS and CDR2 YYNGEE. DNA for the CDR3: TGTGCCAGCAGCGTAGGGCATTTATTAAAAGAGGGAAATGAGCAGTTCTTC. Encoded protein: CASSVGHLLKEGNEQFF.